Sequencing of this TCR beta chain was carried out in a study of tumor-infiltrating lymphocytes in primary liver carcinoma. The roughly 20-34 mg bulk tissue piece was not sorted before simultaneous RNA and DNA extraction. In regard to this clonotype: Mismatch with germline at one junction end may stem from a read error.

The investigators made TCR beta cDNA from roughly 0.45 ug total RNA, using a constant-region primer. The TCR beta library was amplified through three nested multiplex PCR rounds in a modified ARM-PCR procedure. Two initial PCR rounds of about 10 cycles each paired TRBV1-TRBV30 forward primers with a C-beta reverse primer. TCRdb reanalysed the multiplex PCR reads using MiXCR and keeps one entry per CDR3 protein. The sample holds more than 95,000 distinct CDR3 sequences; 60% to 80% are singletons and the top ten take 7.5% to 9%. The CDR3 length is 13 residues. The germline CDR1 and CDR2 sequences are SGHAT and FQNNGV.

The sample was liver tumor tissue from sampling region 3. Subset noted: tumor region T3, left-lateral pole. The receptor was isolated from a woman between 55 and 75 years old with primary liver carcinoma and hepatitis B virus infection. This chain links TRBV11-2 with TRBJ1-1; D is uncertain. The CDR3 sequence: CASSLEEVTEDFF. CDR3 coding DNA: TGTGCCAGCAGCTTAGAGGAAGTGACCGAAGATTTCTTT.